This paragraph covers one T cell receptor beta chain sequence. This sample stems from a study of human T cells and chemical hapten exposure. At the level of the study: Patients were given diphenylcyclopropenone on the scalp weekly across the roughly 24-week study.

Noted time point: patch test 1, 2 weeks after DPC sensitization. Sample treatment: therapeutic diphenylcyclopropenone sensitization with weekly scalp DPC. Drawing of blood took place ahead of applying each patch test. The study used a library that attached unique molecular identifiers to individual cDNA molecules. TCRdb itself ran the RACE reads through MiXCR, one entry per CDR3 protein. The repertoire holds about 120,000 distinct CDR3 sequences, roughly an eighth seen once, with 0.9% to 0.95% in the top ten. The clonotype originates from a young man with alopecia areata. Some clones in this sample may be carry-over from other donors' samples. Sample: whole blood, taken in connection with sensitization to the hapten diphenylcyclopropenone (DPC).

The CDR3 DNA is TGTGCCAGCAGCCCTTATCGGGGTGGGGGCAATCAGCCCCAGCATTTT. It specifies CASSPYRGGGNQPQHF. The rearrangement joins TRBV11-2 to TRBJ1-5, with unresolved D. V lost 5 bases and J lost 2, with 16 bases in between. Looked up from germline, CDR1 is SGHAT and CDR2 is FQNNGV. The CDR3 spans 16 residues.